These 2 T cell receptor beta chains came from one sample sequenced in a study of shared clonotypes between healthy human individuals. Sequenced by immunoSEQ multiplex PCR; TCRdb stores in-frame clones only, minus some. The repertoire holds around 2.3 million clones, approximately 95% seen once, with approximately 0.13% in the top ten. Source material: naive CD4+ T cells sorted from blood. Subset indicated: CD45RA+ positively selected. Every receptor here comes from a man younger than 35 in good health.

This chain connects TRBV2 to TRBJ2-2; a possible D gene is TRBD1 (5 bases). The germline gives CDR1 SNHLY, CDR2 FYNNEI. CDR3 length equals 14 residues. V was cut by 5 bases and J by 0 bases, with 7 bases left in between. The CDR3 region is CASSLTANTGELFF. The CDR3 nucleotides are TGTGCCAGCAGTCTGACAGCGAACACCGGGGAGCTGTTTTTT.

CDR3 sequence reads: CASGYGTYNEQFF. CDR3 coding DNA: TGTGCCAGCGGGTATGGGACATACAATGAGCAGTTCTTC. This rearrangement joins TRBV28 to TRBJ2-1; TRBD1 might be the D (6 bases). The CDR3 covers 13 residues. CDR1 and CDR2 from the germline V gene are MDHEN and SYDVKM. The V gene lost 8 bases and the J gene lost 4 bases, with 12 bases spanning the gap. The whole variable domain, filled in from reference TRBV28 and TRBJ2-1, reads DVKVTQSSRYLVKRTGEKVFLECVQDMDHENMFWYRQDPGLGLRLIYFSYDVKMKEKGDIPEGYSVSREKKERFSLILESASTNQTSMYLCASGYGTYNEQFFGPGTRLTVL.